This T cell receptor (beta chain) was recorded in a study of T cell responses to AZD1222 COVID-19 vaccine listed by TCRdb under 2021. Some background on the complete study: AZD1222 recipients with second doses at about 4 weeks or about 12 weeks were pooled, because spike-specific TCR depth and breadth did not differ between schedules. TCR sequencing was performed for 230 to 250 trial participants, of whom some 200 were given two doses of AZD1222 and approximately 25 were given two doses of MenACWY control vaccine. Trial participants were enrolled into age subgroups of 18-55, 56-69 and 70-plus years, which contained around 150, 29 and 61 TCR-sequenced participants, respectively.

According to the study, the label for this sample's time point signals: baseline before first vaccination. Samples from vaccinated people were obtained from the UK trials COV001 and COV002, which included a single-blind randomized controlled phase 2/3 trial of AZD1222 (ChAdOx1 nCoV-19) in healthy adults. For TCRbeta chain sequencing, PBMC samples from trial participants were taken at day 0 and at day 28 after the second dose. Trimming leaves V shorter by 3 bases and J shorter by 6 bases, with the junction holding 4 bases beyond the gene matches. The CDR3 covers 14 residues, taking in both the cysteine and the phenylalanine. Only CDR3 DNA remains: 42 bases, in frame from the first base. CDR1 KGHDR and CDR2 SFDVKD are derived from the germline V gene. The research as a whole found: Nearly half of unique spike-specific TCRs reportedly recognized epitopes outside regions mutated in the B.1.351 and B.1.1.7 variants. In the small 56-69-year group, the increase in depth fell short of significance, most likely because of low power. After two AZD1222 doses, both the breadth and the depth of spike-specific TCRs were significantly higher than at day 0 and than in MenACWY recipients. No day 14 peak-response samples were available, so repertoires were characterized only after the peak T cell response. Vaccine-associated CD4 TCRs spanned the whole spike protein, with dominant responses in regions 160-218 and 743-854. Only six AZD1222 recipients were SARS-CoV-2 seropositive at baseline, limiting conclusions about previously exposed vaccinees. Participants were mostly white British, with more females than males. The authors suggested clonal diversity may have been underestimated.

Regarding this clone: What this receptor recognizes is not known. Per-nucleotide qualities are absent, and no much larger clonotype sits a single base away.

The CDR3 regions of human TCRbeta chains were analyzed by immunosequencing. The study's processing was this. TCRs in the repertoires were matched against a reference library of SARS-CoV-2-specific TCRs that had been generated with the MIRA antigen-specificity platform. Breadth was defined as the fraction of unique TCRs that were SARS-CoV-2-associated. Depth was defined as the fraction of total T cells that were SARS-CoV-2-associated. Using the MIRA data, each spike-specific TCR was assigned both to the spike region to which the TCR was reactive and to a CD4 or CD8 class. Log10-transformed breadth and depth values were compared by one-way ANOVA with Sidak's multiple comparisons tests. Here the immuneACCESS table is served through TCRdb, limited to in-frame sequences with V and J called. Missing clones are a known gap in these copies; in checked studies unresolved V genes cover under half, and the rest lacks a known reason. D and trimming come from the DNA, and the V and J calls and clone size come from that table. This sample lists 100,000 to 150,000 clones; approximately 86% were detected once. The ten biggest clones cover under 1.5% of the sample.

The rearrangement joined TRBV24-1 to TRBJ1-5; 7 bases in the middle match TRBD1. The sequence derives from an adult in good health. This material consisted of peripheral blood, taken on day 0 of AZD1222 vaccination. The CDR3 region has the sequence CATSDVRDSQPQHF. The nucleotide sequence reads TGTGCCACCAGTGATGTACGGGACAGTCAGCCCCAGCATTTT.